The source of this T cell receptor (beta chain) is a study of graft-versus-host responses after intestinal transplantation. Study-wide context: Transplant types were multivisceral, liver-intestinal, or isolated intestinal. For two to four years after anti-thymocyte globulin induction, all recipients took tacrolimus and steroids. The study, taken as a whole, reports: Present in recipient marrow, GvH clones included some that appeared first in ileum or blood.

Germline V gene data show CDR1 as MDHEN and CDR2 as SYDVKM. The V gene end was trimmed by 5 bases and the J gene end by 3 bases; junction bases not matched to a gene: 2. This CDR3 spans 14 amino acids. The table came from immunoSEQ multiplex PCR; TCRdb's copy has only in-frame clones and leaves some out. The sample includes 50,000 to 80,000 clones, roughly 90% seen only once; the top ten take 1.5% to 2%. Comments on this clone: Its antigen is still unknown.

This receptor was obtained from a human donor who was the organ donor for an intestinal transplant. The V and J genes are TRBV28 and TRBJ1-1; 11 nucleotides line up with TRBD1. Specimen: unstimulated CD8+ T cells sorted from spleen or lymph node cells, collected before transplant. The CDR3 bases are TGTGCCAGCAGTCCGGACAGGGGGCACACTGAAGCTTTCTTT. It translates to CASSPDRGHTEAFF. The whole variable domain, remainder taken from reference TRBV28 and TRBJ1-1, is DVKVTQSSRYLVKRTGEKVFLECVQDMDHENMFWYRQDPGLGLRLIYFSYDVKMKEKGDIPEGYSVSREKKERFSLILESASTNQTSMYLCASSPDRGHTEAFFGQGTRLTVV.